Below are 12 T cell receptor beta chains sequenced from a single sample in a study of liver allograft versus peripheral blood T cells. Study context: Liver transplant recipients had T cell receptor repertoires compared between transplanted liver and peripheral blood.

In TCRdb, the reads were re-called with MiXCR into one record per CDR3 protein. The repertoire holds about 3,000 distinct CDR3 sequences, with approximately 15% as singletons. The receptors derive from a human patient who had a liver transplant. Part of the T cell pool may stem from the graft donor.

By its share, this clonotype is medium-sized. The gene calls are TRBV10-3 and TRBJ1-2, with D uncertain. Germline V gene sequence: CDR1 ENHRY, CDR2 SYGVKD. Deletions cut 0 bases from V and 2 bases from J, with 10 bases between. The length of the CDR3 is 15 residues. The CDR3 sequence: CAISESQRINYGYTF. For the CDR3, the DNA is TGTGCCATCAGTGAGTCGCAGAGAATAAACTATGGCTACACCTTC.

This clonotype is labeled medium-sized. The rearrangement uses TRBV6-2 or TRBV6-3 and TRBJ1-5; weak D call: TRBD1 (6 bases). V lost 0 bases and J 4 bases, leaving 25 bases between the germline ends. Germline lookup yields CDR1 MNHEY and CDR2 SVGEGT. This CDR3 comprises 20 residues. CDR3 in amino acids: CASSYSPLDYRDEANQPQHF. For the CDR3, the DNA is TGTGCCAGCAGTTACTCCCCGCTGGATTACAGGGATGAGGCAAATCAGCCCCAGCATTTT.

This clonotype is medium-sized. The chain employs TRBV19 and TRBJ2-7; 9 bases line up with TRBD2. Germline CDR1 LNHDA, CDR2 SQIVND (reference sequence). J was trimmed by 7 bases and V by 5 bases; bases with no gene match: 21. The CDR3 loop spans 18 amino acids. In DNA form, the CDR3 reads TGTGCCAGTAGTCCCTGGTGGGCGGGAGGGAGCCCATCGAGGGAGCAGTACTTC. Its protein is CASSPWWAGGSPSREQYF.

This clonotype was observed at least ten times. The CDR3 loop is CASSLIGTGGGTDTQYF. The CDR3 region has the DNA TGTGCCAGCAGTTTAATTGGTACGGGGGGAGGCACAGATACGCAGTATTTT. This chain links TRBV27 with TRBJ2-3, with 7 bases identical to TRBD2. This CDR3 region has 17 residues. The J segment lost 1 base and the V segment lost 2 bases, leaving 9 bases of the junction unmatched. From germline, CDR1 is MNHEY and CDR2 SMNVEV (reference sequence).

The chain recombines TRBV2 with TRBJ2-7, with 9 bases lining up with TRBD2. Trimming took 7 bases from V and 3 from J; bases not matched to a gene: 7. In germline, CDR1 is SNHLY, CDR2 FYNNEI. The CDR3 loop spans 14 amino acids. CDR3 residues: CASTGTSRLYEQYF. The CDR3 bases are TGTGCCAGCACCGGGACTAGCAGACTCTACGAGCAGTACTTC.

This clonotype turned up a few times. The chain links TRBV2 to TRBJ2-7; a possible D gene is TRBD2 (6 bases). Germline lookup yields CDR1 SNHLY and CDR2 FYNNEI. Trimming cost V 11 bases and J 1 base, with 15 bases left between them. CDR3 length: 13 amino acids. CDR3 in DNA: TGTGCCGGCGGGGCGACAGCTTCCTACGAGCAGTACTTC. Encoded protein: CAGGATASYEQYF.

By share, this clonotype counts as medium-sized (0.01 to 0.1%). CDR3 in amino acids: CASRTFGAFF. The CDR3 DNA reads as TGTGCCAGCAGAACGTTTGGTGCTTTCTTT. This rearrangement joins TRBV6-1 to TRBJ1-1; D remains ambiguous. The germline V and J ends were trimmed by 6 bases and 11 bases, with 10 bases remaining between them. The length of the CDR3 is 10 residues. CDR1 MNHNS and CDR2 SASEGT come from the germline V gene.

This clonotype rates as medium-sized. This sequence joins TRBV6-1 and TRBJ2-2; D unresolved. Germline CDR1 is MNHNS and CDR2 is SASEGT. The ends were cut back, 1 base at V and 9 bases at J, with 12 bases in the middle. This CDR3 is built from 14 residues. CDR3 nucleotide sequence: TGTGCCAGCAGTGAAGTAGGGATCCCCAGGGAGCTGTTTTTT. Its protein is CASSEVGIPRELFF.

This clonotype was observed many times. The chain joins TRBV27 to TRBJ2-7; TRBD1 matches at 11 bases. The CDR3 loop spans 14 amino acids. The germline V gene has CDR1 MNHEY and CDR2 SMNVEV (reference sequence). The V segment lost 5 bases and the J segment 4 bases; nucleotides outside the gene matches: 4. CDR3 in DNA: TGTGCCAGCAGTCCAGGGACAGGGGGGTACGAGCAGTACTTC. It codes for CASSPGTGGYEQYF.

In its sample, this clonotype ranks as medium-sized (0.01 to 0.1%). The gene calls are TRBV28 and TRBJ1-6; 7 bases match TRBD1. The CDR3 has 14 amino acids. CDR1 is MDHEN and CDR2 is SYDVKM in the germline V gene. The ends lost 7 bases at V and 8 bases at J; junction bases unmatched: 8. The CDR3 sequence is CASKPAGGYSPLHF. CDR3 DNA: TGTGCCAGCAAACCCGCAGGGGGTTATTCACCCCTCCACTTT.

This clonotype has only a few counts. The chain links TRBV6-6 to TRBJ2-7, with a tentative D call TRBD1 (6 bases). This CDR3 comprises 14 residues. V lost 6 bases to trimming and J lost 2 bases, with 14 bases between them. In germline, CDR1 is MNHNY, CDR2 SVGAGI (reference sequence). CDR3 amino acids: CASRNDRLAYEQYF. The CDR3 nucleotides are TGTGCCAGCAGAAACGACAGGTTAGCCTACGAGCAGTACTTC.

This clonotype has at least ten counts. The chain is built from TRBV6-6 and TRBJ2-7; D is perhaps TRBD2 (6 bases). Germline V gene data show CDR1 as MNHNY and CDR2 as SVGAGI (reference sequence). V was shortened by 4 bases and J by 3 bases, with 13 bases between the two germline ends. CDR3 length equals 14 residues. The CDR3 sequence: CASSWAGRNYEQYF. As DNA, the CDR3 is TGTGCCAGCAGTTGGGCAGGGAGGAACTACGAGCAGTACTTC.